This TCR beta chain was retrieved from a study of shared clonotypes between healthy human individuals. Study-wide findings and caveats: In this cohort, only blood was sampled, and tissue repertoires likely differ.

The study ran the assay at deep level. Sorted subsets were amplified in replicate PCRs using around 220 ng DNA, roughly 30,000 T cell genomes. Produced via immunoSEQ multiplex PCR; TCRdb's table is partial and in-frame only. The sample shows some 1.5 million clones, around 98% of them seen only once. The CDR3 is made up of 18 amino acids. Germline CDR1 is LNHDA and CDR2 is SQIVND (reference sequence). The V gene end was trimmed by 5 bases and the J gene end by 4 bases; junction bases not matched to a gene: 12. Points on this clone: Its antigen is currently unknown.

Input material: naive CD4+ T cells sorted from blood. Subset: CD45RA+ positively selected. This TCR derives from a young man in good health. The chain is built from TRBV19 and TRBJ2-7; 15 bases align to TRBD2. CDR3 coding DNA: TGTGCCAGTAGTGTATCTGGACTAGCGGGAGGGCCTGTGTACGAGCAGTACTTC. It translates to CASSVSGLAGGPVYEQYF.